This T cell receptor (beta chain) was profiled in a study of cytomegalovirus exposure and HLA in healthy donors (dated by TCRdb to the late 2010s). Background for the entire study: The 500 to 800 repertoires of the first cohort and the 120 or so validation repertoires were produced on the same platform, according to a later analysis. High-throughput TCR immunosequencing, statistical association of individual TCRs with disease status, and machine learning were combined to predict cytomegalovirus infection status. The study was designed to test whether signatures of past pathogen exposure could be identified by cataloging public T cell receptors. A separate validation cohort of 100 to 150 different subjects was used in addition to the roughly 720-subject first cohort.

Library construction relied on the immunoSEQ multiplex PCR assay. The paper's data handling went like this. A statistical classification framework was built for diagnosing cytomegalovirus status from the catalog of TCR beta chain sequences. In its TCRdb copy, this immuneACCESS table keeps in-frame sequences only and misses some clones. Where compared with another copy, unresolved V genes explain less than half of these, and the others have no known cause. V, J and clone size reflect that table, while D and trimming were determined from the DNA. For this sample there are around 160,000 clones; about 89% appear just once. The ten largest clones represent roughly 3% of the sample. In regard to this clone: This clone's antigen is unknown. Per-base qualities were not stored, and no clone one base away is much larger.

The donors belonged to the validation cohort of over a hundred subjects, which was separate from the roughly 670-subject first cohort. Here is what the overall study found, with its caveats: A total of 150 to 200 TCR beta chains were listed by the study as associated with cytomegalovirus. Three of the identified cytomegalovirus-associated TCR beta chains were confirmed in vitro to be specific for cytomegalovirus antigens. According to the authors, the approach could potentially be generalized to other disease states and immunological phenotypes. A later analysis lacked HLA typing for the validation cohort, so it scored co-occurrence in that cohort across all 120 repertoires. In a later analysis, TCRs clustered in the first cohort were found to also tend to co-occur in the roughly 120 validation repertoires, with approximately 93% of cluster scores above 0. Most TCR sequences were seen in very few donors, while some public TCRs were found in many individuals. The classifier was reported to diagnose cytomegalovirus status with high specificity and sensitivity in both the original cohort and the validation cohort.

The clonotype was recovered from a woman between 18 and 29 years old in good health and CMV-seropositive. Sequenced material: PBMCs.

The nucleotide sequence reads TGTGCCAGCAGCTTAGAGAGGGGGAGCACTGAAGCTTTCTTT. This encodes CASSLERGSTEAFF. The sequence joins TRBV7-2 to TRBJ1-1; 6 matching bases give a weak D call of TRBD1. The CDR3, from cysteine to phenylalanine, totals 14 residues. Only the CDR3 DNA is retained, 42 bases long and in frame from the first base. The germline V gene provides CDR1 SGHTA and CDR2 FQGNSA. The germline ends are 10 bases apart after V is trimmed by 1 base and J by 4 bases.